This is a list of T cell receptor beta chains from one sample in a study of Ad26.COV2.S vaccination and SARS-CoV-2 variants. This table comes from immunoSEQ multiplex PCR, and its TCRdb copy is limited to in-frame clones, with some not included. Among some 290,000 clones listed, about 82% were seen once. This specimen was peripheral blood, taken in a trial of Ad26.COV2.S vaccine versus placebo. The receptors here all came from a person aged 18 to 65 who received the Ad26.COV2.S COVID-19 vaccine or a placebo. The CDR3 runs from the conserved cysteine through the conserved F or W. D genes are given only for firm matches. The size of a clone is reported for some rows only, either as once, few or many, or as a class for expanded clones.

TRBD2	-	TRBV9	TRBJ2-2	CASSDGTSGALNTGELFF	TGTGCCAGCAGCGATGGGACTAGCGGGGCCTTGAACACCGGGGAGCTGTTTTTT
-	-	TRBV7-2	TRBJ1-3	CASALSVSGNTIYF	TGTGCCAGTGCCCTGTCGGTGTCTGGAAACACCATATATTTT
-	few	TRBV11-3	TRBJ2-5	CASSLVGWGETQYF	TGTGCCAGCAGCTTAGTAGGCTGGGGCGAGACCCAGTACTTC
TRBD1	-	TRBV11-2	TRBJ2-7	CASSLGRDSTYYEQYF	TGTGCCAGCAGCTTAGGAAGGGACAGCACTTACTACGAGCAGTACTTC
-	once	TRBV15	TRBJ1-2	CATSRGPATGYTF	TGTGCCACCAGCAGAGGACCTGCTACTGGCTACACCTTC
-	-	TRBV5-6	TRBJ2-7	CASSGSYEQYF	TGTGCCAGCAGCGGTTCCTACGAGCAGTACTTC
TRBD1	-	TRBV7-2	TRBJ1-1	CASSWGQGGAEAFF	TGTGCCAGCAGCTGGGGACAGGGAGGCGCTGAAGCTTTCTTT
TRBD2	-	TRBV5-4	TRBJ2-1	CASSLELAGGPSYNEQFF	TGTGCCAGCAGCTTGGAGCTAGCGGGGGGGCCGTCCTACAATGAGCAGTTCTTC
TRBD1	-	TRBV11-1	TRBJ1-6	CASSRDRDSSPLHF	TGTGCCAGCAGCCGGGACAGGGATTCGTCACCCCTCCACTTT
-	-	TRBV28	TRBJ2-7	CASSLSRGVAYEQYF	TGTGCCAGCAGTTTGTCCAGAGGGGTAGCCTACGAGCAGTACTTC
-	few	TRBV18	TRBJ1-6	CASANSYNSPLHF	TGTGCCAGCGCAAACTCCTATAATTCACCCCTCCACTTT
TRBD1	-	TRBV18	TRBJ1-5	CASSREQGADQPQHF	TGTGCCAGCTCACGCGAACAGGGGGCCGATCAGCCCCAGCATTTT
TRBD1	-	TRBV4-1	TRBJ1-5	CASSPTNTGTVSNQPQHF	TGCGCCAGCAGCCCCACTAACACCGGGACAGTAAGCAATCAGCCCCAGCATTTT
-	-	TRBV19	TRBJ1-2	CASSIDRTAYGYTF	TGTGCCAGTAGTATAGACCGGACAGCCTATGGCTACACCTTC
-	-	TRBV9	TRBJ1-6	CASSPRPAGNSPLHF	TGTGCCAGCAGCCCACGACCTGCGGGTAATTCACCCCTCCACTTT